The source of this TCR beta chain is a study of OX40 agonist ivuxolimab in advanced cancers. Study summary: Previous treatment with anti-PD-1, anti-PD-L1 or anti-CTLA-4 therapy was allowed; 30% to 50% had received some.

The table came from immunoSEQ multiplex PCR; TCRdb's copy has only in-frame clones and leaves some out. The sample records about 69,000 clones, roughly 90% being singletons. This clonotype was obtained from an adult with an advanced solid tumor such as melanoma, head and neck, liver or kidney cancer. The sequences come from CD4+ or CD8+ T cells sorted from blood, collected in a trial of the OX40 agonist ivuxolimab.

The CDR3: CASSLVIADTQYF. The CDR3 DNA reads as TGTGCCAGCAGCTTAGTGATAGCAGATACGCAGTATTTT. The chain recombines TRBV7-9 with TRBJ2-3, with D uncertain. The CDR3 has 13 residues. V lost 1 base, J lost 4 bases, and 6 bases lay in between. CDR1 SEHNR and CDR2 FQNEAQ come from the germline V gene (reference sequence).